The 14 T cell receptor beta chains presented below share a single source sample, sequenced in a study of T cell repertoires in cytomegalovirus infection. The antigens these receptors bind are not known. Using its own MiXCR run on the reads, TCRdb lists one record per CDR3 protein. Of around 710,000 distinct CDR3 sequences in the sample, 25% to 30% were seen once. The specimen was cultured CD8+ T cells from PBMCs, collected from culture after CMV antigen stimulation. The source is a human donor in good health (CMV status not recorded). Some clones in this sample may be carry-over from other donors' samples.

This rearrangement joins TRBV9 to TRBJ1-4, with TRBD1 matching over 8 bases. Unmatched junction bases numbered 13, after V lost 3 bases and J lost 6 bases. Germline CDR1 SGDLS, CDR2 YYNGEE. This CDR3 has 17 amino acids. The CDR3 here is CASSAHETGTGDEKLFF. The CDR3, as DNA: TGTGCCAGCAGCGCCCATGAGACGGGGACAGGAGATGAAAAACTGTTTTTT. Together with reference TRBV9 and TRBJ1-4, the CDR3 gives the full variable domain: DSGVTQTPKHLITATGQRVTLRCSPRSGDLSVYWYQQSLDQGLQFLIQYYNGEERAKGNILERFSAQQFPDLHSELNLSSLELGDSALYFCASSAHETGTGDEKLFFGSGTQLSVL.

This clonotype was detected ten times or more. V and J are TRBV7-6 and TRBJ2-2; D tentatively fits TRBD1 or TRBD2 (5 bases each). The germline gives CDR1 SGHVS, CDR2 FNYEAQ. V shed 5 bases and J shed 2 bases, with 12 bases lying between them. The CDR3 length is 15 residues. The CDR3 reads CASSPRDPNTGELFF. CDR3 sequence (DNA): TGTGCCAGCAGCCCCAGGGACCCCAACACCGGGGAGCTGTTTTTT.

This clonotype was detected a few times. The chain couples TRBV7-6 to TRBJ1-6; D gene unclear. The germline V gene encodes CDR1 SGHVS and CDR2 FNYEAQ. The V end lost 1 base, the J end lost 10 bases, and 11 bases lay between the germline ends. CDR3 length equals 14 residues. This CDR3 is CASSLDLRRSPLHF. The CDR3 coding sequence is TGTGCCAGCAGCTTAGACCTCAGAAGGTCACCCCTCCACTTT.

This clonotype was observed a handful of times. CDR3 bases: TGTGCCAGCAGCTTTCTGGGACAGAAATACAATGAGCAGTTCTTC. This sequence encodes CASSFLGQKYNEQFF. This chain uses TRBV11-2 with TRBJ2-1; 7 bases fit TRBD1. The CDR3 is 15 amino acids. CDR1 and CDR2 from the germline V gene are SGHAT and FQNNGV. Losses at the gene ends were 3 bases for V and 4 bases for J; bases not matched to a gene: 6.

This clonotype was seen ten or more times. The chain's CDR3 is CASSFRANEQFF. CDR3 nucleotide sequence: TGTGCCAGCAGTTTTCGCGCTAATGAGCAGTTCTTC. The chain links TRBV12-3 or TRBV12-4 to TRBJ2-1; D is ambiguous. The CDR3 extends over 12 amino acids. The V end was cut by 3 bases, the J end by 7 bases, with 7 bases between.

In its sample, this clonotype was seen a few times. This chain uses TRBV27 with TRBJ2-3; 9 bases are a match to TRBD1. The CDR3 contains 17 residues. CDR1 and CDR2 (germline): MNHEY, SMNVEV (reference sequence). The junction had 8 bases not matched to a gene; V was cut back by 4 bases and J by 0 bases. The CDR3 nucleotides read TGTGCCAGCAGTTATCTACAGGGGGCAACTAGCACAGATACGCAGTATTTT. This encodes CASSYLQGATSTDTQYF.

This clonotype appeared many times. This sequence joins TRBV6-2 or TRBV6-3 and TRBJ2-1; D gene unclear. This CDR3 spans 16 amino acids. Germline V gives CDR1 MNHEY, CDR2 SVGEGT. V lost 3 bases, J lost 3 bases, and 15 bases lay in between. CDR3 amino acids: CASSYSDSMGYNEQFF. CDR3 nucleotides: TGTGCCAGCAGTTATTCCGACTCGATGGGCTACAATGAGCAGTTCTTC.

The chain is built from TRBV27 and TRBJ1-6; 7 nucleotides align to TRBD1. Unmatched junction bases numbered 6, after V lost 7 bases and J lost 6 bases. Germline V lookup: CDR1 MNHEY, CDR2 SMNVEV (reference sequence). The CDR3 sequence is 14 residues long. CDR3 coding DNA: TGTGCCAGCACCCCCGGGACAGCTAATTCACCCCTCCACTTT. Amino acid sequence: CASTPGTANSPLHF.

The rearrangement joins TRBV5-1 to TRBJ2-1, with TRBD2 identical over 8 bases. Unmatched junction bases numbered 2, after V lost 1 base and J lost 2 bases. Germline CDR1 SGHRS, CDR2 YFSETQ. The CDR3 is 15 amino acids. CDR3 sequence: CASSLRLAPYNEQFF. In nucleotides, the CDR3 is TGCGCCAGCAGCTTGAGACTAGCGCCCTACAATGAGCAGTTCTTC.

The chain joins TRBV27 to TRBJ2-1; D is undetermined. The CDR3 extends over 11 amino acids. The V and J ends lost 5 bases and 9 bases respectively, with 8 bases between them. Germline CDR1 and CDR2: MNHEY and SMNVEV (reference sequence). This CDR3 reads CASSSFGEQFF. CDR3 DNA: TGTGCCAGCAGTAGTTTTGGTGAGCAGTTCTTC.

This clonotype was recorded at least ten times. The chain employs TRBV7-2 and TRBJ2-7; 9 nucleotides match TRBD2. The CDR3 contains 17 residues. CDR1 is SGHTA and CDR2 is FQGNSA in the germline V gene. After removal of 5 bases from V and 4 bases from J, the junction contained 15 bases not matched to a gene. CDR3 DNA sequence: TGTGCCAGCAGCAACCACCGCGGGAGCGGGGGGAGGTACGAGCAGTACTTC. Its translation: CASSNHRGSGGRYEQYF.

A few counts support this clonotype. V and J are TRBV29-1 and TRBJ2-1, with 11 nucleotides matching TRBD2. The CDR3 extends over 14 amino acids. J lost 4 bases, V lost 6 bases, and 5 bases had no gene match. The germline CDR1 and CDR2 sequences are SQVTM and ANQGSEA. As DNA, the CDR3 is TGCAGCGTGCACGGGACTAGCGGTTACAATGAGCAGTTCTTC. Protein sequence: CSVHGTSGYNEQFF.

In this sample, this clonotype turned up many times. The genes are TRBV7-6 and TRBJ1-6; D ambiguous. Between the trimmed V and J ends, which lost 1 base and 7 bases, there was a span of 14 bases. Germline loops: CDR1 SGHVS, CDR2 FNYEAQ. The CDR3 sequence is 16 residues long. The CDR3 region has the DNA TGTGCCAGCAGCTTAGAAACTTTACACCTAAATTCACCCCTCCACTTT. Translated: CASSLETLHLNSPLHF.

This clonotype was recorded a few times. The V and J genes are TRBV10-3 and TRBJ1-2, with no clear D. In germline, CDR1 is ENHRY, CDR2 SYGVKD. V gave up 6 bases and J gave up 1 base, with 9 bases separating them. The CDR3 covers 13 residues. The chain's CDR3 is CAISPDLNYGYTF. CDR3 in DNA: TGTGCCATCAGCCCAGACCTTAACTATGGCTACACCTTC.